The 14 T cell receptor beta chains given below trace back to one sample, sequenced in a study of T cell responses to AZD1222 COVID-19 vaccine. Assay: immunoSEQ multiplex PCR; the TCRdb copy retains only in-frame clones and omits some. The table has fewer than 150,000 clones, 90% to 95% seen once; the top ten hold around 5%. This material consisted of peripheral blood, taken on day 0 of AZD1222 vaccination. These receptor sequences come from an adult in good health.

The count of this clone is one. The chain joins TRBV27 to TRBJ2-7; 9 bases fit TRBD1. This CDR3 region has 14 residues. CDR1 and CDR2 from the germline V gene are MNHEY and SMNVEV (reference sequence). The ends lost 4 bases at V and 7 bases at J; junction bases unmatched: 8. This CDR3 reads CASSWTGVVREQYF. The CDR3 DNA reads TGTGCCAGCAGTTGGACAGGGGTGGTGAGAGAGCAGTACTTC.

This rearrangement joins TRBV10-3 to TRBJ1-2; D gene ambiguous. The CDR3 is 12 residues long. Per the germline V gene, CDR1 is ENHRY and CDR2 is SYGVKD. The V end was cut by 3 bases, the J end by 10 bases, with 12 bases between. The CDR3, as DNA: TGTGCCATCAGTGATGGGCCTGGCTCCTACACCTTC. Translation gives CAISDGPGSYTF.

The V and J genes are TRBV7-2 and TRBJ2-1, with 7 bases identical to TRBD1. Germline V gene sequence: CDR1 SGHTA, CDR2 FQGNSA. Trimming removed 5 bases from V and 4 bases from J; junction bases left unmatched: 8. CDR3 length: 15 residues. The CDR3 coding sequence is TGTGCCAGCAGCCCGCGACAGGGACCTTACAATGAGCAGTTCTTC. It is translated as CASSPRQGPYNEQFF.

In DNA, the CDR3 is TGTGCCAGCAGCCAGTTTCAGGGTAACGAGCAGTACTTC. Protein: CASSQFQGNEQYF. The chain recombines TRBV3-1 (or the pseudogene TRBV3-2) with TRBJ2-7; a possible D gene is TRBD1 (5 bases). V was trimmed by 3 bases and J by 5 bases, leaving 11 bases between them. Germline V CDR1 and CDR2: LGHDT, YNNKEL (reference sequence). This CDR3 region has 13 residues.

The chain's CDR3 is CASSASGTGKWNEQFF. Here the CDR3 DNA reads TGTGCCAGTAGTGCTTCCGGGACAGGGAAATGGAATGAGCAGTTCTTC. This chain joins TRBV19 and TRBJ2-1, with 9 bases aligning to TRBD1. There are 16 residues in the CDR3. V lost 5 bases and J lost 7; bases outside the gene matches: 12. Per the germline V gene, CDR1 is LNHDA and CDR2 is SQIVND (reference sequence).

The V gene is TRBV5-1, the J gene TRBJ2-2; D gene ambiguous. The germline V and J ends were trimmed by 4 bases and 7 bases, with 11 bases remaining between them. In germline, CDR1 is SGHRS, CDR2 YFSETQ. The CDR3 contains 13 residues. CDR3 in DNA: TGCGCCAGCAGCACTGGGGATAACGGGGAGCTGTTTTTT. This encodes CASSTGDNGELFF.

The gene calls are TRBV5-6 and TRBJ1-4, with 7 positions matching TRBD1. Per germline, CDR1 SGHDT and CDR2 YYEEEE. The CDR3 is made up of 17 amino acids. Germline trimming cut 0 bases from V and 13 bases from J; bases unmatched to any gene: 18. The CDR3 DNA sequence: TGTGCCAGCAGCTTGGGAGCACGGGACAGCCGGCGCGGGGGACTGTTTTTT. It encodes CASSLGARDSRRGGLFF.

The V and J genes are TRBV28 and TRBJ2-2; TRBD1 aligns across 7 bases. CDR3 length: 15 residues. Germline CDR1 is MDHEN and CDR2 is SYDVKM. Trimming removed 3 bases from V and 7 bases from J; junction bases left unmatched: 8. The DNA of the CDR3 is TGTGCCAGCAGTTTCTTAGGGGGCAGGAGCGGGGAGCTGTTTTTT. Translating gives CASSFLGGRSGELFF.

This clone was found once. DNA for the CDR3: TGTGCCAGCAGCAGTCGGACAGGGGTTGCTTTCTTT. Amino acids: CASSSRTGVAFF. The genes are TRBV7-2 and TRBJ1-1; 9 bases line up with TRBD1. The germline V gene has CDR1 SGHTA and CDR2 FQGNSA. The CDR3 consists of 12 residues. The J segment lost 11 bases and the V segment lost 5 bases, leaving 6 bases of the junction unmatched. The full variable domain, with the rest looked up from reference TRBV7-2 and TRBJ1-1, is GAGVSQSPSNKVTEKGKDVELRCDPISGHTALYWYRQSLGQGLEFLIYFQGNSAPDKSGLPSDRFSAERTGGSVSTLTIQRTQQEDSAVYLCASSSRTGVAFFGQGTRLTVV.

J is TRBJ2-7 and V is TRBV4-1, with TRBD2 matching over 7 bases. V shed 1 base, J shed 5 bases, and the junction held 5 bases outside the gene matches. This CDR3 has 14 residues. Germline CDR1 and CDR2: MGHRA and YSYEKL. The CDR3 is CASSQVHGTNEQYF. The CDR3 nucleotides are TGCGCCAGCAGCCAAGTTCACGGGACTAACGAGCAGTACTTC.

V and J are TRBV2 and TRBJ2-7; D unclear. Trimming took 4 bases from V and 7 from J, leaving 11 bases between them. The CDR3 is 12 amino acids. Germline CDR1 SNHLY, CDR2 FYNNEI. The CDR3 sequence is CASSVRALEQYF. DNA of the CDR3: TGTGCCAGCAGTGTAAGGGCCCTTGAGCAGTACTTC. Complete variable domain (other parts from reference TRBV2 and TRBJ2-7): EPEVTQTPSHQVTQMGQEVILRCVPISNHLYFYWYRQILGQKVEFLVSFYNNEISEKSEIFDDQFSVERPDGSNFTLKIRSTKLEDSAMYFCASSVRALEQYFGPGTRLTVT.

The gene calls are TRBV19 and TRBJ1-5; 8 bases are a match to TRBD1. Germline V gives CDR1 LNHDA, CDR2 SQIVND (reference sequence). The junction had 16 bases not matched to a gene; V was cut back by 7 bases and J by 11 bases. The CDR3 sequence is 15 residues long. The CDR3 DNA sequence: TGTGCCAGTATGATTGACAGGGGTCCTGAGGGGGCCCAGCATTTT. Translated: CASMIDRGPEGAQHF. The complete variable domain, with remaining parts taken from reference TRBV19 and TRBJ1-5, reads DGGITQSPKYLFRKEGQNVTLSCEQNLNHDAMYWYRQDPGQGLRLIYYSQIVNDFQKGDIAEGYSVSREKKESFPLTVTSAQKNPTAFYLCASMIDRGPEGAQHFGDGTRLSIL.

This chain links TRBV19 with TRBJ1-6; maybe TRBD1 (6 bases). Trimming took 7 bases from V and 9 from J, leaving 22 bases between them. Per the germline V gene, CDR1 is LNHDA and CDR2 is SQIVND (reference sequence). This CDR3 has 16 amino acids. The CDR3 loop reads CASIQEEERGCSPLHF. CDR3 coding DNA: TGTGCCAGTATACAGGAAGAGGAAAGGGGGTGTTCACCCCTCCACTTT.

The V and J genes are TRBV29-1 and TRBJ2-7, with D perhaps matching TRBD1 (6 bases). Germline lookup yields CDR1 SQVTM and CDR2 ANQGSEA. The CDR3 consists of 12 residues. V dropped 6 bases and J dropped 7 bases, with 16 bases sitting between them. CDR3 amino acids: CSVQTGRDEQYF. DNA for the CDR3: TGCAGCGTCCAGACAGGACGGGATGAGCAGTACTTC.